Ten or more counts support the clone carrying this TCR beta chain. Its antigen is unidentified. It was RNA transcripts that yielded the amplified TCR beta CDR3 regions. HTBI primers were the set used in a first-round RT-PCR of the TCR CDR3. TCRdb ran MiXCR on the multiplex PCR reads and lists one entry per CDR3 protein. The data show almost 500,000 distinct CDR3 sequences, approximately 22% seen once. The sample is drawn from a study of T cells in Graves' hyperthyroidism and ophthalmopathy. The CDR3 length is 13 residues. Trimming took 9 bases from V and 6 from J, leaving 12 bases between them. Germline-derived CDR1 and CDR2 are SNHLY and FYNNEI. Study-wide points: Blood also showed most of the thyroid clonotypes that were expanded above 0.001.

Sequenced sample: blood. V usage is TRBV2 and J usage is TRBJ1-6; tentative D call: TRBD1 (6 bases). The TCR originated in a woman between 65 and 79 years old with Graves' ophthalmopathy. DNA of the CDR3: TGTGCCAGTCAGGGGTTAAGTAATTCACCCCTCCACTTT. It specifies CASQGLSNSPLHF.